This entry lists 26 T cell receptor beta chains sequenced from one sample in a study of T cell clones after liver transplantation. TCRdb's copy holds only in-frame clones and misses some; the assay was immunoSEQ multiplex PCR. This table has more than 100,000 clones, about 80% appearing once. Sequencing used CD4+ T cells from blood, obtained approximately 45 months after liver transplant. The receptors originated from a human patient who received a liver transplant. The graft donor may account for some of the T cells.

The rearrangement links TRBV6-6 to TRBJ1-1; D is unresolved. Germline CDR1 is MNHNY and CDR2 is SVGAGI (reference sequence). CDR3 length: 13 amino acids. V was pared by 7 bases and J by 0 bases, with 9 bases between. The CDR3 DNA sequence: TGTGCCAGCAATCGCTATCTGAACACTGAAGCTTTCTTT. It translates to CASNRYLNTEAFF.

A word on this clone: Other DNA sequences in this specimen translate into the identical CDR3. This chain joins TRBV7-2 and TRBJ1-5; D uncertain. The CDR3 is made up of 14 amino acids. CDR1 and CDR2 from the germline V gene are SGHTA and FQGNSA. The V and J ends lost 5 bases and 3 bases respectively, with 11 bases between them. The CDR3 region is CASSAYRNNQPQHF. The CDR3 DNA follows: TGTGCCAGCAGCGCGTACCGTAACAATCAGCCCCAGCATTTT. Combining the CDR3 with reference TRBV7-2 and TRBJ1-5 gives the whole variable domain GAGVSQSPSNKVTEKGKDVELRCDPISGHTALYWYRQSLGQGLEFLIYFQGNSAPDKSGLPSDRFSAERTGGSVSTLTIQRTQQEDSAVYLCASSAYRNNQPQHFGDGTRLSIL.

The chain couples TRBV19 to TRBJ1-5, with D perhaps TRBD1 (6 bases). Trimming took off 4 bases at V and 2 bases at J, with 18 bases between the two ends. Per germline, CDR1 LNHDA and CDR2 SQIVND (reference sequence). CDR3 size: 17 residues. As DNA, the CDR3 is TGTGCCAGTAGTACATATCAGGGGACCACCGGCAATCAGCCCCAGCATTTT. Its translation: CASSTYQGTTGNQPQHF.

The V call is TRBV27, the J call TRBJ2-7; D is uncertain. The germline gives CDR1 MNHEY, CDR2 SMNVEV (reference sequence). The V end lost 5 bases, the J end lost 2 bases, and 7 bases lay between the germline ends. This CDR3 is 12 amino acids long. The CDR3 DNA reads TGTGCCAGCAGTAAGGGCCCCTACGAGCAGTACTTC. Residues: CASSKGPYEQYF.

This chain joins TRBV7-9 and TRBJ1-2; 12 nucleotides match TRBD1. J was trimmed by 3 bases and V by 6 bases; bases with no gene match: 11. Germline V CDR1 and CDR2: SEHNR, FQNEAQ (reference sequence). The CDR3 consists of 17 residues. CDR3 amino acids: CASSFGTGGAGYYGYTF. The CDR3 DNA is TGTGCCAGCAGTTTCGGGACAGGGGGCGCAGGATACTATGGCTACACCTTC.

This clone has just a few counts. The chain links TRBV6-1 to TRBJ2-1, with 7 bases aligning to TRBD1. This CDR3 region has 14 residues. Trimming removed 9 bases from V and 9 bases from J; junction bases left unmatched: 14. Germline V gene data show CDR1 as MNHNS and CDR2 as SASEGT. The CDR3 sequence: CASAGTVRVGEQFF. The CDR3 coding sequence is TGTGCCAGTGCCGGGACAGTTAGAGTAGGTGAGCAGTTCTTC.

This rearrangement joins TRBV14 to TRBJ2-7; D gene uncertain. The CDR3 contains 13 residues. CDR1 and CDR2 from the germline V gene are SGHDN and FVKESK. V was trimmed by 1 base and J by 3 bases, leaving 7 bases between them. This CDR3 is CASSQVLNYEQYF. In DNA, the CDR3 is TGTGCCAGCAGCCAAGTTCTAAACTACGAGCAGTACTTC.

The chain joins TRBV5-6 to TRBJ1-2; possibly TRBD1 for D (6 bases). Germline CDR1 and CDR2: SGHDT and YYEEEE. Trimming left V 1 base short and J 4 bases short, with 11 bases between. The CDR3 extends over 14 amino acids. The DNA of the CDR3 is TGTGCCAGCAGCTTGACCCGGGACACCTATGGCTACACCTTC. Amino acid sequence: CASSLTRDTYGYTF.

V gene TRBV5-8 combines with J gene TRBJ2-7; 8 nucleotides agree with TRBD1. Per germline, CDR1 SGHTS and CDR2 YDEGEE. With 4 bases clipped from V and 2 bases from J, the junction kept 8 bases outside the gene matches. CDR3 length: 15 amino acids. For the CDR3, the DNA is TGTGCCAGCAGCCGTATCGGGACAGGTCCCTACGAGCAGTACTTC. Its translation is CASSRIGTGPYEQYF. Full variable domain (remainder filled in from reference TRBV5-8 and TRBJ2-7): EAGVTQSPTHLIKTRGQQATLRCSPISGHTSVYWYQQALGLGLQFLLWYDEGEERNRGNFPPRFSGRQFPNYSSELNVNALELEDSALYLCASSRIGTGPYEQYFGPGTRLTVT.

The chain recombines TRBV5-4 with TRBJ1-2; the match to TRBD1 covers 7 bases. The CDR3 consists of 15 residues. V gave up 2 bases and J gave up 4 bases; unmatched junction bases: 8. The germline V gene has CDR1 SGHNT and CDR2 YYREEE (reference sequence). The CDR3 bases are TGTGCCAGCAGCTTCCAGACAGGGCTTGGCTATGGCTACACCTTC. It specifies CASSFQTGLGYGYTF.

The genes are TRBV4-2 and TRBJ2-7; 11 bases agree with TRBD2. Trimming at V came to 2 bases and at J to 7 bases, leaving 4 bases not matched to a gene. The CDR3 consists of 14 residues. CDR1 LGHNA and CDR2 YNFKEQ come from the germline V gene. In nucleotides, the CDR3 is TGTGCCAGCAGCCAACCGGGACTAGCGGCTGAGCAGTACTTC. This sequence encodes CASSQPGLAAEQYF.

The chain is built from TRBV7-3 and TRBJ2-3; the D gene could be TRBD1 or TRBD2 (6 bases each). The ends were cut back, 5 bases at V and 1 base at J, with 28 bases in the middle. This CDR3 region has 20 residues. Germline assignment: CDR1 SGHTA and CDR2 FQGTGA. The CDR3 region is CASSPVGVRHPRGRTDTQYF. In DNA form, the CDR3 reads TGTGCCAGCAGCCCGGTGGGAGTCAGACATCCCCGGGGGCGCACAGATACGCAGTATTTT.

The chain carries TRBV27 and TRBJ2-6; D not resolved. The V gene's germline CDR1 is MNHEY and CDR2 SMNVEV (reference sequence). The V and J ends lost 7 bases and 6 bases respectively, with 16 bases between them. CDR3 length equals 15 residues. This CDR3 reads CASTMIPVKANVLTF. CDR3 nucleotide sequence: TGTGCCAGCACCATGATCCCCGTTAAGGCCAACGTCCTGACTTTC.

J is TRBJ1-3 and V is TRBV28; D may be TRBD1 (5 bases). V lost 1 base and J lost 1, with 8 bases in between. There are 15 residues in the CDR3. Germline V gene data show CDR1 as MDHEN and CDR2 as SYDVKM. For the CDR3, the DNA is TGTGCCAGCAGTTTATTACAGGTATCTGGAAACACCATATATTTT. Translated, it gives CASSLLQVSGNTIYF.

The V and J genes are TRBV7-8 and TRBJ1-3; a possible D gene is TRBD1 (6 bases). CDR3 size: 14 residues. V was pared by 5 bases and J by 2 bases, with 10 bases between. Germline-derived CDR1 and CDR2 are SGHVS and FQNEAQ. The CDR3 DNA reads TGTGCCAGCAGCGAGGGGGACACTGGAAACACCATATATTTT. Amino acids: CASSEGDTGNTIYF. Together with reference TRBV7-8 and TRBJ1-3, the CDR3 gives the full variable domain: GAGVSQSPRYKVAKRGQDVALRCDPISGHVSLFWYQQALGQGPEFLTYFQNEAQLDKSGLPSDRFFAERPEGSVSTLKIQRTQQEDSAVYLCASSEGDTGNTIYFGEGSWLTVV.

The V call is TRBV14, the J call TRBJ2-2, with D hard to call. This CDR3 is 13 amino acids long. Trimming cost V 7 bases and J 4 bases, with 10 bases left between them. The germline V gene has CDR1 SGHDN and CDR2 FVKESK. This CDR3 reads CASTTLATGELFF. The CDR3 region has the DNA TGTGCCAGCACCACCTTAGCCACCGGGGAGCTGTTTTTT.

This sequence joins TRBV5-1 and TRBJ2-5; possibly TRBD1 for D (6 bases). TRBJ2-7 matches the DNA end more closely, so the J call is doubtful. Germline CDR1 SGHRS, CDR2 YFSETQ. CDR3 length: 14 residues. The CDR3 loop is CASSRGQQVYEQYF. DNA for the CDR3: TGCGCCAGCAGCCGAGGACAGCAAGTCTACGAGCAGTACTTC.

This clone showed up just a few times. V gene TRBV29-1 combines with J gene TRBJ2-7, with D tentatively TRBD2 (6 bases). CDR1 is SQVTM, CDR2 ANQGSEA, per germline. The ends were cut back, 6 bases at V and 0 bases at J, with 15 bases in the middle. The CDR3 spans 14 residues. CDR3 sequence: CSVAYSGSSYEQYF. CDR3 nucleotide sequence: TGCAGCGTAGCCTATAGCGGCAGCTCCTACGAGCAGTACTTC.

The chain is built from TRBV11-1 and TRBJ2-4; 10 bases line up with TRBD2. The CDR3 contains 18 residues. Germline assignment: CDR1 SGHAT and CDR2 FQDESV (reference sequence). V was pared by 0 bases and J by 2 bases, with 7 bases of the junction left unmatched. CDR3 in amino acids: CASSLAVLAGEPKNIQYF. The CDR3 DNA reads TGTGCCAGCAGCTTAGCCGTGCTAGCGGGAGAACCCAAAAACATTCAGTACTTC.

This chain links TRBV28 with TRBJ1-1; no reliable D call. CDR1 and CDR2 (germline): MDHEN, SYDVKM. The CDR3 is made up of 15 amino acids. With 7 bases removed from V and 1 base from J, the gap between germline ends came to 16 bases. This chain's CDR3 is CASKPDLLENTEAFF. CDR3 DNA: TGTGCCAGCAAACCCGACCTATTAGAGAACACTGAAGCTTTCTTT.

J is TRBJ2-7 and V is TRBV11-2; D is unclear. Trimming removed 5 bases from V and 5 bases from J, with 22 bases in between. CDR1 is SGHAT and CDR2 is FQNNGV in the germline V gene. The CDR3 is made up of 16 amino acids. The CDR3 DNA sequence: TGTGCCAGCAGCACCCGCTACAGTCTCCTTGGGGACGAGCAGTACTTC. Translated: CASSTRYSLLGDEQYF.

The rearrangement links TRBV5-1 to TRBJ2-7, with 9 bases fitting TRBD1. CDR1 is SGHRS, CDR2 YFSETQ, per germline. Unmatched junction bases numbered 2, after V lost 0 bases and J lost 4 bases. This CDR3 contains 14 residues. The CDR3 region is CASSLGDRVYEQYF. The CDR3, as DNA: TGCGCCAGCAGCTTGGGGGACAGGGTATACGAGCAGTACTTC.

V and J are TRBV29-1 and TRBJ2-5; D uncertain. This CDR3 contains 9 residues. V lost 3 bases and J lost 10, with 6 bases in between. Germline V gene lookup returns CDR1 SQVTM and CDR2 ANQGSEA. The CDR3 DNA is TGCAGCGTTGATGAAAACCAGTACTTC. Amino acids: CSVDENQYF.

The genes are TRBV5-1 and TRBJ2-5; 12 positions agree with TRBD1. This CDR3 contains 20 residues. Germline V gives CDR1 SGHRS, CDR2 YFSETQ. Trimming at V came to 1 base and at J to 5 bases, leaving 18 bases not matched to a gene. The CDR3 region is CASSLTGTPGQGAARETQYF. CDR3 sequence (DNA): TGCGCCAGCAGCTTGACCGGTACTCCGGGACAGGGGGCCGCCCGGGAGACCCAGTACTTC.

V usage is TRBV7-2 and J usage is TRBJ1-1; a weak D match, TRBD1 (5 bases). This CDR3 spans 16 amino acids. Germline-derived CDR1 and CDR2 are SGHTA and FQGNSA. V dropped 0 bases and J dropped 0 bases, with 11 bases sitting between them. As DNA, the CDR3 is TGTGCCAGCAGCTTAGCGGTGGGGGGGATGAACACTGAAGCTTTCTTT. Residues: CASSLAVGGMNTEAFF.

This rearrangement joins TRBV5-1 to TRBJ2-3; 7 bases match TRBD2. The germline V gene has CDR1 SGHRS and CDR2 YFSETQ. With 7 bases clipped from V and 0 bases from J, the junction kept 8 bases outside the gene matches. This CDR3 region has 15 residues. CDR3: CASWGGIPSTDTQYF. In nucleotides, the CDR3 is TGCGCCAGCTGGGGGGGAATCCCTAGCACAGATACGCAGTATTTT.